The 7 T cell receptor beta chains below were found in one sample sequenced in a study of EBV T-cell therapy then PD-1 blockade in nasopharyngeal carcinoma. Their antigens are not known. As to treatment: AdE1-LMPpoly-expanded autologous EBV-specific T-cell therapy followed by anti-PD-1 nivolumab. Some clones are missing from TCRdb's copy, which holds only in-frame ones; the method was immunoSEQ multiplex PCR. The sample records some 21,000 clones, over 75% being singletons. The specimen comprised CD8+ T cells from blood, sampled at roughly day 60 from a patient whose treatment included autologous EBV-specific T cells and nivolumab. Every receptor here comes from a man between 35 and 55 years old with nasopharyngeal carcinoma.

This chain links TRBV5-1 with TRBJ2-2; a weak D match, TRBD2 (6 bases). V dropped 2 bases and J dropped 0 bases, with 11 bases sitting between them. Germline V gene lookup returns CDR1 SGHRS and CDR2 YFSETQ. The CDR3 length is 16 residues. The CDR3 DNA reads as TGCGCCAGCAGCTTTAGGCGGGGCTCGAACACCGGGGAGCTGTTTTTT. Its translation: CASSFRRGSNTGELFF.

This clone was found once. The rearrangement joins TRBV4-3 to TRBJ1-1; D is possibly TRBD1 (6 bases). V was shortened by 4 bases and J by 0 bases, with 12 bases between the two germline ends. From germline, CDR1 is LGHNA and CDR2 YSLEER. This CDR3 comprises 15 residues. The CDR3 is CASSPPGALNTEAFF. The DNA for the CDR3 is TGCGCCAGCAGCCCCCCGGGGGCGTTGAACACTGAAGCTTTCTTT.

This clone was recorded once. CDR3 region: CASSQGTSSTDTQYF. The CDR3 DNA is TGCGCCAGCAGCCAGGGGACTAGCAGCACAGATACGCAGTATTTT. This chain joins TRBV4-3 and TRBJ2-3; 9 bases match TRBD2. Germline-derived CDR1 and CDR2 are LGHNA and YSLEER. The CDR3 loop spans 15 amino acids. After removal of 3 bases from V and 0 bases from J, the junction contained 1 base not matched to a gene.

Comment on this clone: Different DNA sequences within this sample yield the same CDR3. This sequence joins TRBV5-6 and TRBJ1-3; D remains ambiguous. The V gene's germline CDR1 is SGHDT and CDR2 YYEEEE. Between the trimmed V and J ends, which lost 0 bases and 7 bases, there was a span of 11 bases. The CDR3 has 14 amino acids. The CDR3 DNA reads TGTGCCAGCAGCTTGGGCGGCGTCGGGAACACCATATATTTT. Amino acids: CASSLGGVGNTIYF. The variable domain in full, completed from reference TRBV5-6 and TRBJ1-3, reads DAGVTQSPTHLIKTRGQQVTLRCSPKSGHDTVSWYQQALGQGPQFIFQYYEEEERQRGNFPDRFSGHQFPNYSSELNVNALLLGDSALYLCASSLGGVGNTIYFGEGSWLTVV.

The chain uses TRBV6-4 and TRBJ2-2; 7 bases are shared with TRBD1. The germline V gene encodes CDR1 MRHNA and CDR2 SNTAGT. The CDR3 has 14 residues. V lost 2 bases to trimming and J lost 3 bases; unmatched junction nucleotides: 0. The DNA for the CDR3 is TGTGCCAGCAGTGACGGGACAGACACCGGGGAGCTGTTTTTT. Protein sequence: CASSDGTDTGELFF.

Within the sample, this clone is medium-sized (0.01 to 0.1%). The CDR3, as DNA: TGCGCCAGCAGCCAAGAAGGGGTGGATAGCAATCAGCCCCAGCATTTT. It is translated as CASSQEGVDSNQPQHF. The chain employs TRBV4-1 and TRBJ1-5; D is possibly TRBD1 (5 bases). Per germline, CDR1 MGHRA and CDR2 YSYEKL. The CDR3 is made up of 16 amino acids. Trimming cost V 0 bases and J 0 bases, with 9 bases left between them.

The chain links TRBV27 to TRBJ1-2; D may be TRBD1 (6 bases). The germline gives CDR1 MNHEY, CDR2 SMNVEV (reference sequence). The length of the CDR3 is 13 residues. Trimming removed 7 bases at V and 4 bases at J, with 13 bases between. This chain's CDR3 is CASTKNRVYGYTF. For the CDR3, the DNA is TGTGCCAGCACCAAGAACAGGGTCTATGGCTACACCTTC.